These 8 T cell receptor beta chains were all obtained from the same sample, sequenced in a study of cytomegalovirus exposure and HLA in healthy donors. The PCR was carried out with 60 Vbeta primers and 13 Jbeta primers. The data were produced by immunoSEQ multiplex PCR, yet TCRdb's version contains in-frame clones alone and is incomplete. The table includes 150,000 to 200,000 clones, more than 75% detected once. The specimen sequenced was PBMCs. These receptors were collected from a woman in her forties or fifties in good health and CMV-seronegative.

V and J are TRBV7-2 and TRBJ1-4, with a tentative D call TRBD1 (6 bases). V was shortened by 2 bases and J by 4 bases, with 11 bases between the two germline ends. Germline V lookup: CDR1 SGHTA, CDR2 FQGNSA. The CDR3 is made up of 15 amino acids. The CDR3 loop reads CASSLPRGNNEKLFF. As DNA, the CDR3 is TGTGCCAGCAGCTTACCCAGGGGTAATAATGAAAAACTGTTTTTT.

As to this clone: A read error may produce the germline difference seen at one junction end. The rearrangement links TRBV7-9 to TRBJ1-1; no clear D gene. Germline V gene lookup returns CDR1 SEHNR and CDR2 FQNEAQ (reference sequence). The CDR3 covers 14 residues. The CDR3 spells CSSSSDTRNTEAFF. In DNA form, the CDR3 reads TGTTCCAGCAGCTCCGACACCCGGAACACTGAAGCTTTCTTT.

This clone has only one observation. The chain combines TRBV6-5 with TRBJ2-7; D not resolved. The length of the CDR3 is 14 residues. V was shortened by 7 bases and J by 2 bases, with 15 bases between the two germline ends. Per the germline V gene, CDR1 is MNHEY and CDR2 is SVGAGI. The CDR3 reads CASTPPGSAYEQYF. CDR3 bases: TGTGCCAGCACCCCTCCCGGGTCTGCCTACGAGCAGTACTTC.

The chain uses TRBV2 and TRBJ1-4, with 7 bases identical to TRBD1. The junction had 6 bases not matched to a gene; V was cut back by 6 bases and J by 2 bases. Germline values: CDR1 SNHLY, CDR2 FYNNEI. There are 15 residues in the CDR3. The CDR3 coding sequence is TGTGCCAGCAGCGCACAGGGGACGACTAATGAAAAACTGTTTTTT. Translation gives CASSAQGTTNEKLFF.

The gene calls are TRBV6-6 and TRBJ1-5; possible D gene TRBD1, 5 bases. The germline gives CDR1 MNHNY, CDR2 SVGAGI (reference sequence). V was cut by 0 bases and J by 7 bases, with 13 bases left in between. This CDR3 spans 15 amino acids. The CDR3 spells CASSYSGGGDQPQHF. The CDR3 DNA sequence: TGTGCCAGCAGTTACTCTGGGGGAGGGGACCAGCCCCAGCATTTT.

This clone is a singleton in its sample. The chain has TRBV28 and TRBJ1-6; D possibly corresponds to TRBD1 (5 bases). This CDR3 has 17 amino acids. Between the trimmed V and J ends, which lost 6 bases and 7 bases, there was a span of 22 bases. The germline V gene has CDR1 MDHEN and CDR2 SYDVKM. CDR3 in amino acids: CASRTPLVTVLNSPLHF. CDR3 bases: TGTGCCAGCAGAACCCCTCTCGTGACAGTCTTGAATTCACCCCTCCACTTT.

The chain links TRBV7-9 to TRBJ2-7; D ambiguous. CDR3 length equals 13 residues. Germline CDR1 SEHNR, CDR2 FQNEAQ (reference sequence). V lost 6 bases, J lost 3 bases, and 12 bases lay in between. This chain's CDR3 is CASRLDTVYEQYF. The CDR3, as DNA: TGTGCCAGCAGACTCGACACCGTCTACGAGCAGTACTTC.

The chain has TRBV7-9 and TRBJ2-7; 12 bases are shared with TRBD2. With V trimmed by 5 bases and J by 5 bases, 10 bases remained unmatched. The length of the CDR3 is 16 residues. CDR1 SEHNR and CDR2 FQNEAQ come from the germline V gene (reference sequence). Here the CDR3 reads CASSPSGLAGINEQYF. The CDR3 region has the DNA TGTGCCAGCAGCCCCTCGGGACTAGCGGGTATCAACGAGCAGTACTTC.